The 7 T cell receptor beta chains listed next were all sequenced from one sample in a study of blood T cells in healthy people across ages (dated by TCRdb to the mid-2010s). Libraries were made using 5' RACE. The sequencing machine was an Illumina HiSeq 2500. A second PCR of about 7 to 12 cycles was run with a J-beta primer mix and a sample-barcoded 5' primer. TCRdb reprocessed the public reads (quality trimming at Q25 with fastp, clone calling with MiXCR) and kept in-frame beta chains. Duplicate CDR3 protein sequences are folded into a single record with the most common DNA and genes. This sample comprises about a million distinct CDR3 sequences, about 53% of them detected only once. The top ten constitute roughly a fifth of the sample. The sequenced sample was blood. These receptors were collected from a woman aged 60-75 years in good health.

This clonotype has just a few counts. The rearrangement links TRBV29-1 to TRBJ1-5; possibly TRBD1 for D (6 bases). Germline values: CDR1 SQVTM, CDR2 ANQGSEA. This CDR3 contains 12 residues. V lost 6 bases and J lost 4, with 10 bases in between. CDR3 DNA sequence: TGCAGCGTCCTACAGGGAAATCAGCCCCAGCATTTT. Encoded protein: CSVLQGNQPQHF.

This clonotype showed up just once. The rearrangement uses TRBV20-1 and TRBJ2-6, with D maybe TRBD1 (5 bases). V was pared by 3 bases and J by 1 base, with 10 bases between. This CDR3 is built from 15 residues. Germline loops: CDR1 DFQATT, CDR2 SNEGSKA (reference sequence). The CDR3 sequence: CSASHQGSGANVLTF. DNA for the CDR3: TGCAGTGCTAGCCACCAGGGTTCTGGGGCCAACGTCCTGACTTTC.

This clonotype came up a few times. This chain joins TRBV3-1 and TRBJ1-2; D call uncertain. In germline, CDR1 is LGHDT, CDR2 YNNKEL (reference sequence). Trimming removed 4 bases at V and 8 bases at J, with 14 bases between. The length of the CDR3 is 13 residues. CDR3 nucleotide sequence: TGTGCCAGCAGCCGAGAAGCTCTGGGGGGCTACACCTTC. Translating it yields CASSREALGGYTF.

The rearrangement uses TRBV29-1 and TRBJ2-5; perhaps TRBD1 as D (7 bases). The CDR3 spans 14 residues. Germline CDR1 reads SQVTM; CDR2 reads ANQGSEA. V was shortened by 6 bases and J by 11 bases, with 25 bases between the two germline ends. The CDR3 protein is CSVATGMEGNEQYF. CDR3 bases: TGCAGCGTAGCGACAGGGATGGAGGGGAATGAGCAGTACTTC.

For this clonotype: An end of the junction differs from the germline gene, which may be a read error. The rearrangement joins TRBV12-3 or TRBV12-4 to TRBJ2-1; TRBD2 is a possible D gene (5 bases). The CDR3 has 15 amino acids. DNA of the CDR3: TGTGCCAGCAGTCGAGCTAGCTCAGCCTACAATGAGCAGTTCTTT. Translation gives CASSRASSAYNEQFF.

The chain combines TRBV6-5 with TRBJ2-1, with a weak D call TRBD2 (6 bases). V was cut by 8 bases and J by 1 base, with 6 bases left in between. The CDR3 covers 12 residues. The germline gives CDR1 MNHEY, CDR2 SVGAGI. As DNA, the CDR3 is TGTGCCAGCGGGACTTCCTACAATGAGCAGTTCTTC. Residues: CASGTSYNEQFF.

The V call is TRBV27, the J call TRBJ2-1, with D uncertain. Germline CDR1 reads MNHEY; CDR2 reads SMNVEV (reference sequence). The CDR3 totals 16 residues. Between the trimmed V and J ends, which lost 2 bases and 0 bases, there was a span of 11 bases. CDR3 loop: CASSLEGLSSYNEQFF. The CDR3 DNA reads TGTGCCAGCAGTTTAGAAGGCCTCAGCTCCTACAATGAGCAGTTCTTC.